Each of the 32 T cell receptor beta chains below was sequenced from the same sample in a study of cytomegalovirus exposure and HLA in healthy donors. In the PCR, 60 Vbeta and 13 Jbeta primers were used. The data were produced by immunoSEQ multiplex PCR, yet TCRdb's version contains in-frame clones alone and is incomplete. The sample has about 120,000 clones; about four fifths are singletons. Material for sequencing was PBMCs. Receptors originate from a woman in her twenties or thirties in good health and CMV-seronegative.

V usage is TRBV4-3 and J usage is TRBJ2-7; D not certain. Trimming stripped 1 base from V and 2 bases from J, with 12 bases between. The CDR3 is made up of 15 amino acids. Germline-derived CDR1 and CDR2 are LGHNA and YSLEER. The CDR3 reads CASSQAFKQAYEQYF. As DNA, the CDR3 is TGCGCCAGCAGCCAAGCCTTCAAGCAGGCCTACGAGCAGTACTTC.

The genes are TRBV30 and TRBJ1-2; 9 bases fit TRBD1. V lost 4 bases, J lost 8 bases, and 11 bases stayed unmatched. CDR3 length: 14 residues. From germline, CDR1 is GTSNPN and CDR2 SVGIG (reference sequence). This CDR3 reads CAWNVDRGFDGYTF. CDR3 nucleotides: TGTGCCTGGAATGTGGACAGGGGATTTGACGGCTACACCTTC.

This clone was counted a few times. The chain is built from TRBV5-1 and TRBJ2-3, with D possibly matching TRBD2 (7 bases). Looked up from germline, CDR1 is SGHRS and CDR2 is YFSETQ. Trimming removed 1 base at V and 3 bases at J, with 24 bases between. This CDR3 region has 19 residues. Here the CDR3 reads CASSLSGPGAGVRTDTQYF. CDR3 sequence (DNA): TGCGCCAGCAGCTTGTCCGGCCCAGGGGCGGGGGTAAGGACAGATACGCAGTATTTT.

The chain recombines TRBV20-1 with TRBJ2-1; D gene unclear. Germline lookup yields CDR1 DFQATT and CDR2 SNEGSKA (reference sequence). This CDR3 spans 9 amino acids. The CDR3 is CSASDEQFF. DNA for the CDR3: TGCAGCGCTTCGGATGAGCAGTTCTTC.

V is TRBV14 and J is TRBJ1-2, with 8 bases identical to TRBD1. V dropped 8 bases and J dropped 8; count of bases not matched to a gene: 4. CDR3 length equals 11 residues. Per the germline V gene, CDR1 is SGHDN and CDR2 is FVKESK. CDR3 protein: CASGQGGGYTF. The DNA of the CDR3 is TGTGCCAGCGGACAGGGTGGCGGCTACACCTTC. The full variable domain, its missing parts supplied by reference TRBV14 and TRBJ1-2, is EAGVTQFPSHSVIEKGQTVTLRCDPISGHDNLYWYRRVMGKEIKFLLHFVKESKQDESGMPNNRFLAERTGGTYSTLKVQPAELEDSGVYFCASGQGGGYTFGSGTRLTVV.

The chain's CDR3 is CAGGVTEKLFF. In DNA, the CDR3 is TGTGCGGGGGGGGTGACTGAAAAACTGTTTTTT. The chain has TRBV6-1 and TRBJ1-4, with D possibly being TRBD1 (5 bases). Germline V gives CDR1 MNHNS, CDR2 SASEGT. The CDR3 extends over 11 amino acids.

CDR3 sequence reads: CASGATSVSDTQYF. CDR3 nucleotides: TGTGCCAGCGGCGCGACTAGCGTCTCAGATACGCAGTATTTT. The rearrangement links TRBV11-2 to TRBJ2-3; TRBD2 matches at 8 bases. V lost 8 bases to trimming and J lost 4 bases; unmatched junction nucleotides: 8. The CDR3 runs 14 residues. Looked up from germline, CDR1 is SGHAT and CDR2 is FQNNGV.

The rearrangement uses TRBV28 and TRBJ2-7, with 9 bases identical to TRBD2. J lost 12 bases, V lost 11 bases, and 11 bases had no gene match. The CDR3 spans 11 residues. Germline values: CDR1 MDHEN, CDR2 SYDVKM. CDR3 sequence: CAATSGPLAYF. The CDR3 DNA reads TGTGCCGCAACTAGCGGGCCGCTAGCGTACTTC.

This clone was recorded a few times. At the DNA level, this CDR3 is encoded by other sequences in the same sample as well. The CDR3 loop is CASSGGDQPQHF. Here the CDR3 DNA reads TGTGCCAGCAGTGGGGGGGATCAGCCCCAGCATTTT. This rearrangement joins TRBV6-1 to TRBJ1-5, with TRBD1 as a possible D gene (5 bases). V was clipped by 4 bases and J by 5 bases, with 6 bases between them. CDR1 is MNHNS, CDR2 SASEGT, per germline. This CDR3 comprises 12 residues.

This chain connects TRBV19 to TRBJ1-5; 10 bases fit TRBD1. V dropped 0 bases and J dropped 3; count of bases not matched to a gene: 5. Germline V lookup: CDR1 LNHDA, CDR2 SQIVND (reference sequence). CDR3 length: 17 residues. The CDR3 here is CASSIETGQGFNQPQHF. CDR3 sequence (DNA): TGTGCCAGTAGTATAGAAACGGGACAGGGGTTCAATCAGCCCCAGCATTTT.

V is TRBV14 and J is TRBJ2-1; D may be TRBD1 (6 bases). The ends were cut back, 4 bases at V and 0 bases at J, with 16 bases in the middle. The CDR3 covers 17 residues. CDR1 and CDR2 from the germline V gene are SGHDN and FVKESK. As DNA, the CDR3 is TGTGCCAGCAGCCTCCAGAGACAGGTCAGCTCCTACAATGAGCAGTTCTTC. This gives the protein CASSLQRQVSSYNEQFF.

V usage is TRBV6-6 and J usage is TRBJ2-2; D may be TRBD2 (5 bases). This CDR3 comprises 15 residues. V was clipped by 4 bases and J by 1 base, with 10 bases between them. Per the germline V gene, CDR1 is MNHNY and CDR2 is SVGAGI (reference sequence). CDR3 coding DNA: TGTGCCAGCAGTTCCTTGGACTGGAACACCGGGGAGCTGTTTTTT. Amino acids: CASSSLDWNTGELFF.

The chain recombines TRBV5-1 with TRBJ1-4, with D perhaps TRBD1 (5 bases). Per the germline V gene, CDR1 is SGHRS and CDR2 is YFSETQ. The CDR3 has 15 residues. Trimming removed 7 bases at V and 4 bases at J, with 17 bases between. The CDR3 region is CASRDRDSNNEKLFF. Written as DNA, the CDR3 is TGCGCCAGCCGGGACCGGGACTCTAATAATGAAAAACTGTTTTTT.

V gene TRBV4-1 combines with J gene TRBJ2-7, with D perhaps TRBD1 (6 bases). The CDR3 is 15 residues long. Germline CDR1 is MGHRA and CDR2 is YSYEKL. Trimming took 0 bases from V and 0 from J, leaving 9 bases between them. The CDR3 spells CASSQDWGPSYEQYF. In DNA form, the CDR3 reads TGCGCCAGCAGCCAAGACTGGGGGCCCTCCTACGAGCAGTACTTC.

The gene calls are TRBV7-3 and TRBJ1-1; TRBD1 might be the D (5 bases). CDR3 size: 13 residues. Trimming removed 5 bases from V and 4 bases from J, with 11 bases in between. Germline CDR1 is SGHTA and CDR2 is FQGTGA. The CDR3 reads CASSPQGGTEAFF. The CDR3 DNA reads TGTGCCAGCAGCCCCCAGGGCGGCACTGAAGCTTTCTTT.

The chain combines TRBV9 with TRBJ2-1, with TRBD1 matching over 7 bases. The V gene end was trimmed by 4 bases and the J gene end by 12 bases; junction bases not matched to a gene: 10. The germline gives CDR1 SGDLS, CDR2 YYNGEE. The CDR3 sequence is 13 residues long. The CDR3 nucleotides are TGTGCCAGCAGCTTCGACAGGGACGGGGTGCAGTTCTTC. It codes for CASSFDRDGVQFF.

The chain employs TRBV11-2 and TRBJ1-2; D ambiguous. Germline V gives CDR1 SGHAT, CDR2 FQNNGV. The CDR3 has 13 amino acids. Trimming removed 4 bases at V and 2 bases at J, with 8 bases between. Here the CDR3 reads CASSSGRNYGYTF. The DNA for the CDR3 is TGTGCCAGCAGCTCCGGTCGAAACTATGGCTACACCTTC.

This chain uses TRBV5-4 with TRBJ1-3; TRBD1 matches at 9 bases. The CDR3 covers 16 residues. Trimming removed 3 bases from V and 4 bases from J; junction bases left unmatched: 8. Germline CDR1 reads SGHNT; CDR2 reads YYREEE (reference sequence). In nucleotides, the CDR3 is TGTGCCAGCAGCTCGGGACAGGGCTATCCGGGAAACACCATATATTTT. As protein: CASSSGQGYPGNTIYF.

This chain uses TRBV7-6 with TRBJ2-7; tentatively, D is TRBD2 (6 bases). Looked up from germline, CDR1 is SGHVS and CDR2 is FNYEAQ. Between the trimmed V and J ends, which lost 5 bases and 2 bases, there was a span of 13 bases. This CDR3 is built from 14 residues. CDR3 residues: CASSLDSGPYEQYF. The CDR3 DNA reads TGTGCCAGCAGCCTGGATAGCGGTCCCTACGAGCAGTACTTC.

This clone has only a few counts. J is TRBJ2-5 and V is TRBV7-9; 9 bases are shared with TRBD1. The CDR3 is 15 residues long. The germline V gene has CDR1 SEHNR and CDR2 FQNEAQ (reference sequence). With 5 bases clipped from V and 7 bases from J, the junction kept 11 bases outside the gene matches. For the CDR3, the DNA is TGTGCCAGCAGCCATGGGGACAGGGCCTCGGGGACCCAGTACTTC. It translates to CASSHGDRASGTQYF. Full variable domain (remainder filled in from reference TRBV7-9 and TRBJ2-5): DTGVSQNPRHKITKRGQNVTFRCDPISEHNRLYWYRQTLGQGPEFLTYFQNEAQLEKSRLLSDRFSAERPKGSFSTLEIQRTEQGDSAMYLCASSHGDRASGTQYFGPGTRLLVL.

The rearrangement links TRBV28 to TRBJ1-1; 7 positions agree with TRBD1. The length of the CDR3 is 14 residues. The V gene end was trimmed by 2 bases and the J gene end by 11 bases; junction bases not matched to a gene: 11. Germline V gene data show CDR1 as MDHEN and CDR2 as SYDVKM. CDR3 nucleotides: TGTGCCAGCAGTTTAACGGACAGGAACGGTTTGGCTTTCTTT. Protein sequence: CASSLTDRNGLAFF.

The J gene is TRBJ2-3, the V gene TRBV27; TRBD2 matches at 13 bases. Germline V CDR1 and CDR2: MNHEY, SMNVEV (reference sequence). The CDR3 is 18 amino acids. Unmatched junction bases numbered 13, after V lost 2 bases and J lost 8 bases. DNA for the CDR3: TGTGCCAGCAGTTTACCGGACGGGACTAGCGGGATCCCCGGTACGCAGTATTTT. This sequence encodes CASSLPDGTSGIPGTQYF.

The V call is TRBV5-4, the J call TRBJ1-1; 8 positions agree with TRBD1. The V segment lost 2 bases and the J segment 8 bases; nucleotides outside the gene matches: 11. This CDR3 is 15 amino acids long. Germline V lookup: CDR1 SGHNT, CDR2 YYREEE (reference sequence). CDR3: CASSLALQQGGEAFF. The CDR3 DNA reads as TGTGCCAGCAGCTTAGCACTACAACAGGGGGGCGAAGCTTTCTTT.

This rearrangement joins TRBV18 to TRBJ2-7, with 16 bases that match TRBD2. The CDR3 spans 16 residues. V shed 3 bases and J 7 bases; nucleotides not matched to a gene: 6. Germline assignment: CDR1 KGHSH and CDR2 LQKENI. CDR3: CASSPRGTSGGGEQYF. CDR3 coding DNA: TGTGCCAGCTCACCCCGCGGGACTAGCGGGGGGGGAGAGCAGTACTTC.

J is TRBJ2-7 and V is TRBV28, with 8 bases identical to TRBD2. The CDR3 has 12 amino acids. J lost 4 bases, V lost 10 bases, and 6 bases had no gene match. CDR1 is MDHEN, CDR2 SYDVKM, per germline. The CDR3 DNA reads TGTGCCACCGACCGGGGGGGTTACGAGCAGTACTTC. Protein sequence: CATDRGGYEQYF.

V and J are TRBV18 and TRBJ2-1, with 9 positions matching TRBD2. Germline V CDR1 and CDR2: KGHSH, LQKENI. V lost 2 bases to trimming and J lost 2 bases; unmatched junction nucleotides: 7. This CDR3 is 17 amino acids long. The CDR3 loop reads CASSPSLAGSTYNEQFF. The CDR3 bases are TGTGCCAGCTCACCAAGTCTAGCGGGGAGCACCTACAATGAGCAGTTCTTC.

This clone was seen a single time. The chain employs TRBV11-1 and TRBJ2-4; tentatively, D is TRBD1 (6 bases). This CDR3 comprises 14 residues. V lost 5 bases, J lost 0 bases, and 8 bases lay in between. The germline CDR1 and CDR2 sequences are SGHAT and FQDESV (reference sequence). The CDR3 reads CASSPGEAKNIQYF. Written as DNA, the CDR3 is TGTGCCAGCAGCCCAGGGGAAGCCAAAAACATTCAGTACTTC.

The CDR3 sequence is CASSAQSHRLAKNIQYF. For the CDR3, the DNA is TGTGCCAGTAGTGCACAGTCCCACCGTCTAGCCAAAAACATTCAGTACTTC. The chain links TRBV19 to TRBJ2-4; D gene ambiguous. From germline, CDR1 is LNHDA and CDR2 SQIVND (reference sequence). This CDR3 is built from 17 residues. V was cut by 5 bases and J by 0 bases, with 17 bases left in between.

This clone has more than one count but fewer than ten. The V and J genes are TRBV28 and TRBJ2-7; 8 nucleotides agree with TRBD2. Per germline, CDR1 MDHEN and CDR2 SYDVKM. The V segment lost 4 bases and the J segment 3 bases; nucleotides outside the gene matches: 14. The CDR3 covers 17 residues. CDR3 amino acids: CASSSVGGGRPGYEQYF. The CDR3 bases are TGTGCCAGCAGTTCCGTAGGTGGCGGGAGGCCAGGCTACGAGCAGTACTTC.

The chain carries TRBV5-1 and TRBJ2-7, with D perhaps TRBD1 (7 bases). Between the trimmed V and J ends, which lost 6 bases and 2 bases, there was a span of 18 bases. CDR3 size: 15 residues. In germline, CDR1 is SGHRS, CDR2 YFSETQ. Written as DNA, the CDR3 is TGCGCCAGCATACCCTTGGGGGGACAGCCCTACGAGCAGTACTTC. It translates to CASIPLGGQPYEQYF.

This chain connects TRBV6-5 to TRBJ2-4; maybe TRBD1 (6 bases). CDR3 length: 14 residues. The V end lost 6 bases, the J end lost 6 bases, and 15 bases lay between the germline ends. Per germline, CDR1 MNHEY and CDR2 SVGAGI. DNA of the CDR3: TGTGCCAGCAGAGCTACAGGGTTTGGAAACATTCAGTACTTC. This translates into CASRATGFGNIQYF.

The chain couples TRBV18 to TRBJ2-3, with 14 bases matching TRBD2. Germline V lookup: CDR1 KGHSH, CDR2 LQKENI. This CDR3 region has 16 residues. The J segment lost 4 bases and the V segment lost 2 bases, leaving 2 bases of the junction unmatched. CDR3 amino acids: CASSPKGLAGADTQYF. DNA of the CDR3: TGTGCCAGCTCACCAAAGGGACTAGCGGGAGCAGATACGCAGTATTTT.